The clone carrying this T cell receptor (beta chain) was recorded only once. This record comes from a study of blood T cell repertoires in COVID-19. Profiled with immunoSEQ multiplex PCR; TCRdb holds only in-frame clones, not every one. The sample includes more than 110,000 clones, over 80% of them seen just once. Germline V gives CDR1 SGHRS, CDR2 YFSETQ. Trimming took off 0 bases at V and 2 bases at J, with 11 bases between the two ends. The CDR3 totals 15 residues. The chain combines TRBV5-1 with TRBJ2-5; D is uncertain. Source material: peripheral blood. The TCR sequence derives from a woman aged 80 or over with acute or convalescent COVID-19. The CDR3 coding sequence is TGCGCCAGCAGCTTGGCGCACTCCCCACAAGAGACCCAGTACTTC. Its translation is CASSLAHSPQETQYF.